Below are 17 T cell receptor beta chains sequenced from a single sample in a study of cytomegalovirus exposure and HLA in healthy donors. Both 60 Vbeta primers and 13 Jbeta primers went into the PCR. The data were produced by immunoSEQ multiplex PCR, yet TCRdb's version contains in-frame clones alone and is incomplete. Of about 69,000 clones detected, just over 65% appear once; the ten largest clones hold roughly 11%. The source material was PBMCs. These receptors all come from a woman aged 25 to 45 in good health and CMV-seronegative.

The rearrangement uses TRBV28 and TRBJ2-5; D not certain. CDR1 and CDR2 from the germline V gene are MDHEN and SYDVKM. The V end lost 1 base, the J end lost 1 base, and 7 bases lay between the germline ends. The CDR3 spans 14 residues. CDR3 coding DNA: TGTGCCAGCAGTTTATTGGAGACCCAAGAGACCCAGTACTTC. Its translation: CASSLLETQETQYF.

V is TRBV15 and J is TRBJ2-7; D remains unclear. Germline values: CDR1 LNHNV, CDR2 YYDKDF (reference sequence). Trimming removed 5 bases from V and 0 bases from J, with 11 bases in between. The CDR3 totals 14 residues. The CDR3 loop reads CATSLESPSYEQYF. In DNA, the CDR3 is TGTGCCACCAGCCTGGAGAGTCCCTCCTACGAGCAGTACTTC.

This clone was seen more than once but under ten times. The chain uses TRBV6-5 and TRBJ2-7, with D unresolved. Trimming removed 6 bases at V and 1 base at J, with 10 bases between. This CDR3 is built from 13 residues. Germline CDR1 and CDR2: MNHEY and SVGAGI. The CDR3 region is CASSVRGSYEQYF. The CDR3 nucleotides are TGTGCCAGCAGCGTTAGAGGATCCTACGAGCAGTACTTC.

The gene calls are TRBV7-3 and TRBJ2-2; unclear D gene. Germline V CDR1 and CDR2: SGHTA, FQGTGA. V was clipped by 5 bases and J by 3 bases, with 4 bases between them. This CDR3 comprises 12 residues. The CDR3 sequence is CASSLHTGELFF. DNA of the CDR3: TGTGCCAGCAGCCTCCACACCGGGGAGCTGTTTTTT.

CDR3 DNA: TGTGCCAGCAGTTACAGCTTGAACACTGAAGCTTTCTTT. Its protein is CASSYSLNTEAFF. The V gene is TRBV6-5, the J gene TRBJ1-1; no clear D. Germline V CDR1 and CDR2: MNHEY, SVGAGI. V was cut by 2 bases and J by 0 bases, with 4 bases left in between. CDR3 length: 13 residues.

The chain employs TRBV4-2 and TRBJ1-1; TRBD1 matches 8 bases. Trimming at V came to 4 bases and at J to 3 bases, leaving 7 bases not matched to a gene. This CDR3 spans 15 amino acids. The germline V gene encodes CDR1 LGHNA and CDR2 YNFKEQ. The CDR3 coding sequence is TGTGCCAGCAGCCCAACAGGGGGTAAGGACACTGAAGCTTTCTTT. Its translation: CASSPTGGKDTEAFF.

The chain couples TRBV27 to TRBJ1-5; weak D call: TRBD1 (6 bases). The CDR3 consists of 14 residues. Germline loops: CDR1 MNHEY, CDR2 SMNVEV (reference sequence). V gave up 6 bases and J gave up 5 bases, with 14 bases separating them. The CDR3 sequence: CASSFQTGYQPQHF. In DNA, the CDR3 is TGTGCCAGCAGCTTCCAAACAGGGTATCAGCCCCAGCATTTT.

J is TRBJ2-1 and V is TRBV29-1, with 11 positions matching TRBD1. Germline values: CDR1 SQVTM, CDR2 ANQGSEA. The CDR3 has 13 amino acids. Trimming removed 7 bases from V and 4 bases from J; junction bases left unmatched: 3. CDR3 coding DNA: TGCAGCGACCGGGACAGGGGGTACAATGAGCAGTTCTTC. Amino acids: CSDRDRGYNEQFF.

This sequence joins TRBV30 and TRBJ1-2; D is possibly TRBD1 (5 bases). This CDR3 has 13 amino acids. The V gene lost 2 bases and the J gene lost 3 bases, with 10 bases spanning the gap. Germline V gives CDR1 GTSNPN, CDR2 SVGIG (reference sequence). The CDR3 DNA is TGTGCCTGGAGTATGTCGGGGGACTATGGCTACACCTTC. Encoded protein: CAWSMSGDYGYTF.

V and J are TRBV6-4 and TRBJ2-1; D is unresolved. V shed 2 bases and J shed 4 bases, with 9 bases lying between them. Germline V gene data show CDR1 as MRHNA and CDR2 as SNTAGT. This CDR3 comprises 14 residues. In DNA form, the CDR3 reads TGTGCCAGCAGTGACGGTCTAGATTACAATGAGCAGTTCTTC. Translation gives CASSDGLDYNEQFF.

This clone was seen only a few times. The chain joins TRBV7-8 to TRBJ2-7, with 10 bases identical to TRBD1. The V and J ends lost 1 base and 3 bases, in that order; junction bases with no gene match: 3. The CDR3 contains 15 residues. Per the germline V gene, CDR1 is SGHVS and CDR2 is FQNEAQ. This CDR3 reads CASSLGQGANYEQYF. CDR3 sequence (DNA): TGTGCCAGCAGCTTAGGACAGGGGGCAAACTACGAGCAGTACTTC.

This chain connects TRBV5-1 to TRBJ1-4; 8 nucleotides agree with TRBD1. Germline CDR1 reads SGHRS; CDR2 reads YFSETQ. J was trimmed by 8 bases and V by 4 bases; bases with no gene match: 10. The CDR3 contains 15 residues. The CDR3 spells CASSATRGRGEKLFF. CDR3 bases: TGCGCCAGCAGCGCGACCAGGGGGCGGGGGGAAAAACTGTTTTTT.

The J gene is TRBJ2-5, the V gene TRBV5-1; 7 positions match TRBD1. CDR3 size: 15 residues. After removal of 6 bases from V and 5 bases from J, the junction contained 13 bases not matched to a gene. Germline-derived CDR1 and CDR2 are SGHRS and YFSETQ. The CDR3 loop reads CASNNPGGERETQYF. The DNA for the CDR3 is TGCGCCAGCAACAACCCAGGGGGTGAGCGGGAGACCCAGTACTTC. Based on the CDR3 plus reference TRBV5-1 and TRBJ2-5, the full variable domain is KAGVTQTPRYLIKTRGQQVTLSCSPISGHRSVSWYQQTPGQGLQFLFEYFSETQRNKGNFPGRFSGRQFSNSRSEMNVSTLELGDSALYLCASNNPGGERETQYFGPGTRLLVL.

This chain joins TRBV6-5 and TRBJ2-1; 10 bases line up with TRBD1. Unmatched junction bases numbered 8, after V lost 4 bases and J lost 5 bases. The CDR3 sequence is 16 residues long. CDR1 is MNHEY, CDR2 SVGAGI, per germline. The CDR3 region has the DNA TGTGCCAGCAGTTCCCCGGGACAGGGGCGAAACAATGAGCAGTTCTTC. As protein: CASSSPGQGRNNEQFF.

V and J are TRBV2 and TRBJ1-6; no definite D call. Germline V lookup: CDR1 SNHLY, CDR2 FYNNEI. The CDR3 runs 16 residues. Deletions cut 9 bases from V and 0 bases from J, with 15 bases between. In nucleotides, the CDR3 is TGTGCCAGTAATGAGCTTCACTTCTCCTATAATTCACCCCTCCACTTT. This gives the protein CASNELHFSYNSPLHF.

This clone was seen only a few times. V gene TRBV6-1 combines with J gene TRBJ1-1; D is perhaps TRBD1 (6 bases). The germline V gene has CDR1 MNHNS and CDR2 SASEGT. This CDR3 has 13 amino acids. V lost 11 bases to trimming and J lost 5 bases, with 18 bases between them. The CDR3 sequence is CAFWSRGDTEAFF. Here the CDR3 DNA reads TGTGCCTTCTGGAGCAGGGGCGATACTGAAGCTTTCTTT.

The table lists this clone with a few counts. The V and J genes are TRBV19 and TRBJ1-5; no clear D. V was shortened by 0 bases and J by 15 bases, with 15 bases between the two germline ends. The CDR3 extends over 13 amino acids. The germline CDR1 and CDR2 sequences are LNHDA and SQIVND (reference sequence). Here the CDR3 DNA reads TGTGCCAGTAGTATAGATCTCGACTTAGCTAGGCATTTT. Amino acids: CASSIDLDLARHF.